This TCR beta chain was found in a study of cytomegalovirus exposure and HLA in healthy donors. Looking at the study overall: Of a few hundred genotyped donors, around 80% grouped in the Caucasian-associated ancestry cluster. Study-wide points: In vitro experiments confirmed that a few CMV-associated chains were specific for CMV antigens. Compared with the roughly 700-donor mean, an Asian-associated ancestry cluster reportedly had fewer N-insertions, according to a later analysis. Most subjects had HLA-A and HLA-B alleles reportedly predicted accurately by TCR beta sequences.

This CDR3 has 15 amino acids. CDR1 and CDR2 (germline): LGHNA, YSLEER. The V gene lost 0 bases and the J gene lost 6 bases, with 12 bases spanning the gap. This clone has only a few counts. The antigen remains unidentified. The primer mix had 60 Vbeta and 13 Jbeta primers. Method: immunoSEQ multiplex PCR; TCRdb's copy keeps in-frame clones and lacks some. Among 60,000 to 90,000 clones listed, 65% to 75% were seen once. The receptor's source is a man aged 35-49 years in good health and CMV-seropositive. Sequencing input: PBMCs. The chain employs TRBV4-3 and TRBJ2-1; TRBD2 is a possible D gene (6 bases). The CDR3 sequence: CASSQDIGGRNEQFF. The DNA of the CDR3 is TGCGCCAGCAGCCAAGATATAGGAGGGCGCAATGAGCAGTTCTTC.